One and the same sample provided the 19 T cell receptor beta chains below, sequenced in a study of Tregs in tolerant kidney transplant recipients. Recipients received nonmyeloablative bone marrow transplants from related graft donors, with transient mixed chimerism. The assay was immunoSEQ multiplex PCR, and TCRdb's table has in-frame clones only and misses some. Altogether around 61,000 clones are present, roughly 86% being singletons, with the ten largest covering around 4%. The sample was CD4+ T cells from blood (PBMCs), taken 6 months after the transplant. The receptors here all came from a human patient who received a combined kidney and bone marrow transplant. Some T cells could come from the graft donor.

This sequence joins TRBV5-4 and TRBJ1-1; D possibly corresponds to TRBD1 (5 bases). CDR1 is SGHNT and CDR2 is YYREEE in the germline V gene (reference sequence). The CDR3 loop spans 14 amino acids. Trimming pared 0 bases from V and 3 bases from J, leaving 9 bases between. The chain's CDR3 is CASSLAGSDTEAFF. Here the CDR3 DNA reads TGTGCCAGCAGCTTGGCAGGGTCGGACACTGAAGCTTTCTTT.

The V call is TRBV6-5, the J call TRBJ1-2; 7 bases agree with TRBD1. Per germline, CDR1 MNHEY and CDR2 SVGAGI. Trimming at V came to 5 bases and at J to 8 bases, leaving 8 bases not matched to a gene. This CDR3 has 13 amino acids. The CDR3 loop is CASSPIQGKGYTF. CDR3 nucleotides: TGTGCCAGCAGTCCTATACAGGGGAAAGGCTACACCTTC.

The V call is TRBV11-1, the J call TRBJ2-4; D perhaps matches TRBD1 (6 bases). V dropped 1 base and J dropped 7 bases, with 11 bases sitting between them. This CDR3 comprises 14 residues. Per germline, CDR1 SGHAT and CDR2 FQDESV (reference sequence). The CDR3 nucleotides read TGTGCCAGCAGCTTAGATAACAGGGTCAACATTCAGTACTTC. Encoded protein: CASSLDNRVNIQYF.

The rearrangement links TRBV5-1 to TRBJ2-3; 9 bases match TRBD1. After removal of 4 bases from V and 5 bases from J, the junction contained 8 bases not matched to a gene. CDR3 length equals 15 residues. The germline CDR1 and CDR2 sequences are SGHRS and YFSETQ. This CDR3 reads CASSANRGHGDTQYF. The CDR3 DNA is TGCGCCAGCAGCGCCAACAGGGGGCATGGAGATACGCAGTATTTT.

The sample holds a few counts of this clone. The rearrangement uses TRBV27 and TRBJ2-3, with 10 nucleotides matching TRBD1. Germline V gene lookup returns CDR1 MNHEY and CDR2 SMNVEV (reference sequence). The V segment lost 5 bases and the J segment 0 bases; nucleotides outside the gene matches: 5. The CDR3 runs 16 residues. The CDR3 protein is CASSVTGGQSTDTQYF. CDR3 coding DNA: TGTGCCAGCAGTGTGACAGGGGGCCAAAGCACAGATACGCAGTATTTT.

V gene TRBV5-4 combines with J gene TRBJ1-1, with D unresolved. V was cut by 2 bases and J by 1 base, with 6 bases left in between. The CDR3 length is 13 residues. The germline gives CDR1 SGHNT, CDR2 YYREEE (reference sequence). The chain's CDR3 is CASSFRGNTEAFF. CDR3 coding DNA: TGTGCCAGCAGCTTCCGGGGGAACACTGAAGCTTTCTTT.

The V gene is TRBV19, the J gene TRBJ2-7; perhaps TRBD1 as D (5 bases). V dropped 7 bases and J dropped 0 bases, with 10 bases sitting between them. Looked up from germline, CDR1 is LNHDA and CDR2 is SQIVND (reference sequence). CDR3 size: 13 residues. CDR3 region: CASKLDTSYEQYF. Written as DNA, the CDR3 is TGTGCCAGTAAATTGGACACCTCCTACGAGCAGTACTTC.

This clone showed up just once. The V and J genes are TRBV11-3 and TRBJ2-7; 11 positions agree with TRBD2. This CDR3 region has 16 residues. Germline V gene lookup returns CDR1 SGHNT and CDR2 YENEEA. With V trimmed by 5 bases and J by 1 base, 7 bases remained unmatched. The CDR3 here is CASSPLGLAGSYEQYF. Here the CDR3 DNA reads TGTGCCAGCAGCCCCCTCGGACTAGCGGGTTCCTACGAGCAGTACTTC.

This chain joins TRBV7-3 and TRBJ1-1, with D hard to call. There are 13 residues in the CDR3. Trimming removed 1 base from V and 5 bases from J, with 8 bases in between. Per the germline V gene, CDR1 is SGHTA and CDR2 is FQGTGA. The CDR3 region has the DNA TGTGCCAGCAGCTTAAGTTGGAGTACTGAAGCTTTCTTT. It specifies CASSLSWSTEAFF. Using reference TRBV7-3 and TRBJ1-1 for the parts outside the CDR3, the full variable domain is GAGVSQTPSNKVTEKGKYVELRCDPISGHTALYWYRQSLGQGPEFLIYFQGTGAADDSGLPNDRFFAVRPEGSVSTLKIQRTERGDSAVYLCASSLSWSTEAFFGQGTRLTVV.

The chain employs TRBV11-1 and TRBJ1-1; possibly TRBD1 for D (5 bases). This CDR3 is built from 14 residues. Trimming stripped 1 base from V and 5 bases from J, with 11 bases between. Germline V gene data show CDR1 as SGHAT and CDR2 as FQDESV (reference sequence). The CDR3 bases are TGTGCCAGCAGCTTAGGACGGGGGGAGACTGAAGCTTTCTTT. Translating gives CASSLGRGETEAFF.

This clone has only one observation. The chain links TRBV29-1 to TRBJ1-1; TRBD1 matches 12 bases. The CDR3 consists of 16 residues. V was clipped by 5 bases and J by 4 bases; unmatched bases: 11. CDR1 is SQVTM, CDR2 ANQGSEA, per germline. Here the CDR3 DNA reads TGCAGCGTTAATTGGCGGGACAGGGGGCCGGGCACTGAAGCTTTCTTT. As protein: CSVNWRDRGPGTEAFF.

The chain couples TRBV5-6 to TRBJ1-5; D gene ambiguous. Germline loops: CDR1 SGHDT, CDR2 YYEEEE. V gave up 1 base and J gave up 3 bases, with 8 bases separating them. The CDR3 is 14 amino acids. The CDR3 DNA follows: TGTGCCAGCAGCTTGTTTCAGTACAATCAGCCCCAGCATTTT. Its translation is CASSLFQYNQPQHF.

The chain is built from TRBV6-4 and TRBJ1-6; 9 positions match TRBD1. The germline V gene has CDR1 MRHNA and CDR2 SNTAGT. V was clipped by 7 bases and J by 4 bases; unmatched bases: 2. The CDR3 contains 14 residues. The CDR3: CASKGTGYNSPLHF. The CDR3 region has the DNA TGTGCCAGCAAAGGGACAGGGTATAATTCACCCCTCCACTTT.

V is TRBV6-5 and J is TRBJ1-3; D perhaps matches TRBD1 (6 bases). CDR1 is MNHEY, CDR2 SVGAGI, per germline. This CDR3 is built from 15 residues. V lost 7 bases and J 0 bases, leaving 13 bases between the germline ends. The CDR3 region is CASTLGQISGNTIYF. CDR3 nucleotides: TGTGCCAGCACCTTGGGACAAATCTCTGGAAACACCATATATTTT.

This chain joins TRBV27 and TRBJ2-5; a possible D gene is TRBD1 (6 bases). The germline V gene has CDR1 MNHEY and CDR2 SMNVEV (reference sequence). The V gene lost 6 bases and the J gene lost 5 bases, with 28 bases spanning the gap. CDR3 length: 18 amino acids. The CDR3 bases are TGTGCCAGCAGCCCTCAGACCCGGGACAACTTCCCTCGGGAGACCCAGTACTTC. Translated, it gives CASSPQTRDNFPRETQYF.

The CDR3 here is CAISPTGVYEQYF. The CDR3 bases are TGTGCCATCAGCCCGACGGGGGTCTACGAGCAGTACTTC. The J gene is TRBJ2-7, the V gene TRBV10-3, with D perhaps matching TRBD2 (6 bases). V lost 6 bases and J lost 3, with 12 bases in between. Germline V lookup: CDR1 ENHRY, CDR2 SYGVKD. The CDR3 length is 13 residues.

This clone was recorded once. The rearrangement joins TRBV29-1 to TRBJ1-1, with TRBD1 matching over 7 bases. Germline V lookup: CDR1 SQVTM, CDR2 ANQGSEA. The CDR3 contains 13 residues. V shed 7 bases and J 1 base; nucleotides not matched to a gene: 6. The CDR3 coding sequence is TGCAGCGCCCTGGGACAGACGAACACTGAAGCTTTCTTT. Protein: CSALGQTNTEAFF.

The genes are TRBV29-1 and TRBJ1-2; D remains unclear. The CDR3 contains 14 residues. Germline V gene sequence: CDR1 SQVTM, CDR2 ANQGSEA. The V end was cut by 0 bases, the J end by 4 bases, with 12 bases between. CDR3 sequence: CSVEDGVARYGYTF. As DNA, the CDR3 is TGCAGCGTTGAAGACGGGGTCGCCCGCTATGGCTACACCTTC.

This sequence joins TRBV5-1 and TRBJ2-7; D may be TRBD2 (7 bases). Trimming pared 3 bases from V and 3 bases from J, leaving 19 bases between. Germline-derived CDR1 and CDR2 are SGHRS and YFSETQ. This CDR3 has 16 amino acids. The CDR3 region has the DNA TGCGCCAGCAGCTCAAGGGGGGGGGACACGTACTACGAGCAGTACTTC. This sequence encodes CASSSRGGDTYYEQYF.